A selection of T cell receptor beta chains follows, all from one sample in a study of cytomegalovirus exposure and HLA in healthy donors. Using immunoSEQ multiplex PCR, the repertoire was profiled, and TCRdb retains in-frame clones only, with some absent. Here the sample table reports some 120,000 clones. Sample: PBMCs. The receptors derive from a man aged 25-40 years in good health and CMV-seronegative. CDR3s include the opening cysteine and the closing phenylalanine or tryptophan. Each record gives: J gene, D gene, V gene, CDR3 DNA, CDR3 protein. A D gene is named only where the DNA matches it firmly.

j_gene: TRBJ2-1; d_gene: -; v_gene: TRBV9; CDR3nt: TGTGCCAGCAGCGTAGTAGGCTCCAGGAGGCACAATGAGCAGTTCTTC; CDR3aa: CASSVVGSRRHNEQFF
j_gene: TRBJ2-5; d_gene: TRBD1; v_gene: TRBV7-9; CDR3nt: TGTGCCAGCAGCGTCAGATACTCCGGGACAGGATCAACCGGGGAGACCCAGTACTTC; CDR3aa: CASSVRYSGTGSTGETQYF
j_gene: TRBJ2-3; d_gene: TRBD1; v_gene: TRBV7-2; CDR3nt: TGTGCCAGCAGCTTAGTGGGACAGGGGGCAGATACGCAGTATTTT; CDR3aa: CASSLVGQGADTQYF
j_gene: TRBJ2-3; d_gene: -; v_gene: TRBV19; CDR3nt: TGTGCTTTCGGGTGCACAGATACGCAGTATTTT; CDR3aa: CAFGCTDTQYF
j_gene: TRBJ1-1; d_gene: TRBD1; v_gene: TRBV7-3; CDR3nt: TGTGCCAGCAGCCAGGGGGCTTACACTGAAGCTTTCTTT; CDR3aa: CASSQGAYTEAFF
j_gene: TRBJ1-2; d_gene: -; v_gene: TRBV5-1; CDR3nt: TGCGCCAGCAAGCCTACAGGCCCTTCTATGGAAAACACCTTC; CDR3aa: CASKPTGPSMENTF
j_gene: TRBJ1-5; d_gene: -; v_gene: TRBV2; CDR3nt: TGTGCCAGCAGTGACAGAGGTGAAAATCAGCCCCAGCATTTT; CDR3aa: CASSDRGENQPQHF
j_gene: TRBJ2-7; d_gene: -; v_gene: TRBV6-4; CDR3nt: TGTGCCAGCAGTGACTCGGGCGGGAACTCCTACGAGCAGTACTTC; CDR3aa: CASSDSGGNSYEQYF
j_gene: TRBJ2-7; d_gene: TRBD1; v_gene: TRBV5-1; CDR3nt: TGCGCCAGCAGCCCCCTCCCGGGACAGGGGGCCTACGAGCAGTACTTC; CDR3aa: CASSPLPGQGAYEQYF
j_gene: TRBJ2-7; d_gene: TRBD1; v_gene: TRBV6-1; CDR3nt: TGTGCCAGCAGTTTGACAGGGCTTATTGGATACGAGCAGTACTTC; CDR3aa: CASSLTGLIGYEQYF
j_gene: TRBJ2-4; d_gene: -; v_gene: TRBV28; CDR3nt: TGTGCCAGCAGCCAAGGGGGAGAAGACATTCAGTACTTC; CDR3aa: CASSQGGEDIQYF
j_gene: TRBJ2-1; d_gene: TRBD2; v_gene: TRBV27; CDR3nt: TGTGCCAGCACCGAACTAGCGGGGTACAATGAGCAGTTCTTC; CDR3aa: CASTELAGYNEQFF
j_gene: TRBJ2-7; d_gene: -; v_gene: TRBV19; CDR3nt: TGTGCCAGTAGTGCATTACAGGGACGCGAGCAGTACTTC; CDR3aa: CASSALQGREQYF
j_gene: TRBJ2-3; d_gene: -; v_gene: TRBV5-1; CDR3nt: TGCGCCAGCAGCCCGGGGACAGATACGCAGTATTTT; CDR3aa: CASSPGTDTQYF
j_gene: TRBJ2-3; d_gene: -; v_gene: TRBV2; CDR3nt: TGTGCCACGCTCCAGCGGTCCACAGATACGCAGTATTTT; CDR3aa: CATLQRSTDTQYF
j_gene: TRBJ2-5; d_gene: -; v_gene: TRBV7-6; CDR3nt: TGTGCCAGCACGGAACAGGACTACTACCAAGAGACCCAGTACTTC; CDR3aa: CASTEQDYYQETQYF
j_gene: TRBJ1-1; d_gene: TRBD1; v_gene: TRBV10-2; CDR3nt: TGCGCCAGCAGGGGACAGATTCAGAACACTGAAGCTTTCTTT; CDR3aa: CASRGQIQNTEAFF
j_gene: TRBJ2-5; d_gene: TRBD1; v_gene: TRBV10-1; CDR3nt: TGCGCCAGCAGGAAGGGGACAGGGGAACAAGAGACCCAGTACTTC; CDR3aa: CASRKGTGEQETQYF
j_gene: TRBJ2-1; d_gene: TRBD1; v_gene: TRBV29-1; CDR3nt: TGCAGCGTTGGGGACAGAATGGCCTTAAATGAGCAGTTCTTC; CDR3aa: CSVGDRMALNEQFF
j_gene: TRBJ2-7; d_gene: TRBD2; v_gene: TRBV10-1; CDR3nt: TGCGCCAGCAGGATAGTAGCGGGAGACTACGAGCAGTACTTC; CDR3aa: CASRIVAGDYEQYF
j_gene: TRBJ1-1; d_gene: -; v_gene: TRBV18; CDR3nt: TGTGCCAGCTCAGGGGGGGGGACGGAAGAAGCTTTCTTT; CDR3aa: CASSGGGTEEAFF
j_gene: TRBJ2-3; d_gene: TRBD1; v_gene: TRBV5-1; CDR3nt: TGCGCCAGCAGCTTGAGGGACAGGGGGCATGAAGATACGCAGTATTTT; CDR3aa: CASSLRDRGHEDTQYF
j_gene: TRBJ2-7; d_gene: -; v_gene: TRBV7-9; CDR3nt: TGTGCCAGCAGCTCCCCCCACGAGCAGTACTTC; CDR3aa: CASSSPHEQYF
j_gene: TRBJ1-5; d_gene: -; v_gene: TRBV6-5; CDR3nt: TGTGCCAGCAGTTCCCGTGCGGGAAGAGGTCAGCCCCAGCATTTT; CDR3aa: CASSSRAGRGQPQHF
j_gene: TRBJ1-2; d_gene: TRBD1; v_gene: TRBV11-2; CDR3nt: TGTGCCAGCAGCCCCGACAGGGGAACCTATGGCTACACCTTC; CDR3aa: CASSPDRGTYGYTF
j_gene: TRBJ2-1; d_gene: TRBD2; v_gene: TRBV7-3; CDR3nt: TGTGCCAGCAGCTTAAATTCCGGGGCGGGAGGGCCTCGGGGCAATGAGCAGTTCTTC; CDR3aa: CASSLNSGAGGPRGNEQFF
j_gene: TRBJ1-5; d_gene: TRBD1; v_gene: TRBV27; CDR3nt: TGTGCCAGCAGTTTAAACGGACAGGGGAATCAGCCCCAGCATTTT; CDR3aa: CASSLNGQGNQPQHF
j_gene: TRBJ2-7; d_gene: -; v_gene: TRBV11-2; CDR3nt: TGTGCCAGCAGTGAGGGTCCGGAGCAGTACTTC; CDR3aa: CASSEGPEQYF
j_gene: TRBJ2-7; d_gene: TRBD2; v_gene: TRBV7-3; CDR3nt: TGTGCCAGCAGCTTCACCGGGACTAGGGACGAGCAGTACTTC; CDR3aa: CASSFTGTRDEQYF
j_gene: TRBJ1-1; d_gene: -; v_gene: TRBV28; CDR3nt: TGTGCCAGCAGGGACCCGGGGACTGAAGCTTTCTTT; CDR3aa: CASRDPGTEAFF
j_gene: TRBJ1-2; d_gene: -; v_gene: TRBV19; CDR3nt: TGTGCCAGTAGTATAAGCAGGATAAGTGGCTACACCTTC; CDR3aa: CASSISRISGYTF
j_gene: TRBJ1-5; d_gene: -; v_gene: TRBV2; CDR3nt: TGTGCCAGCAGTCGCTCAGGGAATCAGCCCCAGCATTTT; CDR3aa: CASSRSGNQPQHF
j_gene: TRBJ2-1; d_gene: TRBD2; v_gene: TRBV19; CDR3nt: TGTGCCAGTAGACCGGGACTAGCGGGAGCGACTGAGCAGTTCTTC; CDR3aa: CASRPGLAGATEQFF
j_gene: TRBJ2-6; d_gene: -; v_gene: TRBV21-1; CDR3nt: TGTGCCAGCAGCAAAGCCTCCGAGTTGGAGCGGGAGGGCTCTGGGGCCAACGTCCTGACTTTC; CDR3aa: CASSKASELEREGSGANVLTF
j_gene: TRBJ2-7; d_gene: TRBD2; v_gene: TRBV5-4; CDR3nt: TGTGCCAGCAGCTTACCCGGACTAGCGGTCTACGAGCAGTACTTC; CDR3aa: CASSLPGLAVYEQYF
j_gene: TRBJ2-1; d_gene: -; v_gene: TRBV20-1; CDR3nt: TGCAGTGCTAGCGGAGGTGAGCAGTTCTTC; CDR3aa: CSASGGEQFF
j_gene: TRBJ1-4; d_gene: -; v_gene: TRBV18; CDR3nt: TGTGCCAGCTCGATGGCAGGTTATAATGAAAAACTGTTTTTT; CDR3aa: CASSMAGYNEKLFF
j_gene: TRBJ2-1; d_gene: TRBD1; v_gene: TRBV5-1; CDR3nt: TGCGCCAGCAGCAGTGGACAGGGATCGTACCATGAGCAGTTCTTC; CDR3aa: CASSSGQGSYHEQFF
j_gene: TRBJ1-2; d_gene: -; v_gene: TRBV18; CDR3nt: TGTGCCAGCTCCCCCACCAGAGGACAGTACGGCTACACCTTC; CDR3aa: CASSPTRGQYGYTF
j_gene: TRBJ1-2; d_gene: -; v_gene: TRBV6-5; CDR3nt: TGTGCCAGTTCTAAGAGGGCCGGCTACACCTTC; CDR3aa: CASSKRAGYTF
j_gene: TRBJ1-2; d_gene: TRBD1; v_gene: TRBV27; CDR3nt: TGTGCCAGCAGGTCGGGACAGTCTAACTATGGCTACACCTTC; CDR3aa: CASRSGQSNYGYTF
j_gene: TRBJ1-2; d_gene: -; v_gene: TRBV20-1; CDR3nt: TGCAGTGCTAGATCCAGCTATGGCTACACCTTC; CDR3aa: CSARSSYGYTF
j_gene: TRBJ1-4; d_gene: -; v_gene: TRBV30; CDR3nt: TGTGCCTACAAAGGACAGCATAATGAAAAACTGTTTTTT; CDR3aa: CAYKGQHNEKLFF
j_gene: TRBJ1-2; d_gene: TRBD1; v_gene: TRBV5-4; CDR3nt: TGTGCCAGCAGCTTGGGGGGAGACAGGGGCGGCTACACCTTC; CDR3aa: CASSLGGDRGGYTF
j_gene: TRBJ2-7; d_gene: TRBD2; v_gene: TRBV29-1; CDR3nt: TGCAGCGTGGCCGGGGGGGTGTTCTCCTACGAGCAGTACTTC; CDR3aa: CSVAGGVFSYEQYF
j_gene: TRBJ1-4; d_gene: -; v_gene: TRBV2; CDR3nt: TGTGCCAGCAAACACAGGGCCTTTAATGAAAAACTGTTTTTT; CDR3aa: CASKHRAFNEKLFF
j_gene: TRBJ1-5; d_gene: -; v_gene: TRBV6-5; CDR3nt: TGTGCCAGCAGTTTGGGAGACAATCAGCCCCAGCATTTT; CDR3aa: CASSLGDNQPQHF